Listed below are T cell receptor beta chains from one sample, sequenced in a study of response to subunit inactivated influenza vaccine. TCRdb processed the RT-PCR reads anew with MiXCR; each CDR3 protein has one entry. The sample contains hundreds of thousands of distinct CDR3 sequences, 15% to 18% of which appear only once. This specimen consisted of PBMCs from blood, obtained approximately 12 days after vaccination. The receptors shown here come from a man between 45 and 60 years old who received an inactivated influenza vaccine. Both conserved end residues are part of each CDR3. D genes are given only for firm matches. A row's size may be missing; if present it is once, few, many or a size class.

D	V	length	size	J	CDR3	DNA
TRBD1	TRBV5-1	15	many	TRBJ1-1	CASSYDRTGGSEAFF	TGCGCCAGCAGCTACGACCGCACAGGGGGCTCTGAAGCTTTCTTT
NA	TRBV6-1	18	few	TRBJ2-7	CASSRRTPGLILSYEQYF	TGTGCCAGCAGCCGTCGAACACCGGGACTTATCCTCTCCTACGAGCAGTACTTC
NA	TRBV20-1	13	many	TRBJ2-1	CSARETPTNEQFF	TGCAGTGCTAGAGAGACCCCGACCAATGAGCAGTTCTTC
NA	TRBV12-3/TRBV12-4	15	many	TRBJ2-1	CASSLSMGGGDEQFF	TGTGCCAGCAGTTTATCTATGGGGGGAGGTGATGAGCAGTTCTTC
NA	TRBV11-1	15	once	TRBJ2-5	CASSLEGGHQETQYF	TGTGCCAGCAGCTTAGAGGGCGGACACCAAGAGACCCAGTACTTC
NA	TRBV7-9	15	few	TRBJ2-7	CASSLASGPAYEQYF	TGTGCCAGCAGCTTAGCTTCTGGACCGGCCTACGAGCAGTACTTC
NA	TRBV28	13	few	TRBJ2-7	CASSPDILYEQYF	TGTGCCAGCAGCCCGGACATTCTCTACGAGCAGTACTTC
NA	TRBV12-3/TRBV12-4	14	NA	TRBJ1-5	CASSRTGRVQPQHF	TGTGCCAGCAGCCGAACGGGAAGAGTCCAGCCCCAGCATTTT
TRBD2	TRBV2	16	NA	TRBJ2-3	CASSRLAGVGTDTQYF	TGTGCCAGCAGCAGACTAGCGGGAGTCGGCACAGATACGCAGTATTTT
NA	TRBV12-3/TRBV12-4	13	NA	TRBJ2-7	CASLRTSLGEQYF	TGTGCCAGCCTGCGGACCTCACTGGGCGAGCAGTACTTC
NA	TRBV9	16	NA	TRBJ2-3	CASSPRDILSTDTQYF	TGTGCCAGCAGCCCGCGGGATATTTTAAGCACAGATACGCAGTATTTT
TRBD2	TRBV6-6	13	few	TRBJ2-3	CATYGGATDTQYF	TGTGCCACCTACGGGGGGGCGACAGATACGCAGTATTTT
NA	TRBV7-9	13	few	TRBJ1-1	CASSLTLPTEAFF	TGTGCCAGCAGCTTAACGCTCCCCACTGAAGCTTTCTTT
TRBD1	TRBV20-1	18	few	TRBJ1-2	CSARKPGQGDPANYGYTF	TGCAGTGCTAGAAAACCGGGACAGGGGGACCCTGCTAACTATGGCTACACCTTC
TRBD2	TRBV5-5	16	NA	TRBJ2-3	CASSFGWGLAMDTQYF	TGTGCCAGCAGCTTTGGGTGGGGACTAGCGATGGATACGCAGTATTTT
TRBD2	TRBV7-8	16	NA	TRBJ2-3	CASSDLAGGLADTQYF	TGTGCCAGCAGTGATCTAGCGGGGGGACTCGCAGATACGCAGTATTTT
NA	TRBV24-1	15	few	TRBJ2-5	CATSEPGPGQETQYF	TGTGCCACCAGCGAACCGGGACCCGGGCAAGAGACCCAGTACTTC